Listed below are T cell receptor beta chains from one sample, sequenced in a study of siplizumab effects on memory and regulatory T cells. Repertoires were generated with immunoSEQ multiplex PCR, while TCRdb's copy carries only in-frame clones and drops some. The table has fewer than 45,000 clones, roughly 90% seen once. Sequenced: naive CD4+ T cells sorted from blood. The receptor source for this set is a human donor in good health. The CDR3 runs from the conserved cysteine through the conserved F or W. The D gene is left open where the match is weak. Not every row has a clone size; where given, it reads once, few, many or a size class.

clone_size cdr3_length d_call j_call v_call cdr3_nt cdr3_aa
NA 13 NA TRBJ1-1 TRBV5-1 TGCGCCAGCAGCCACGGGGCGGACACTGAAGCTTTCTTT CASSHGADTEAFF
NA 21 TRBD2 TRBJ2-6 TRBV15 TGTGCCACCAGCAGCATGGGGCGGTCTAGCGGGAGGCTCTCTGGGGCCAACGTCCTGACTTTC CATSSMGRSSGRLSGANVLTF
NA 13 NA TRBJ2-2 TRBV10-3 TGTGCCATCAGAGCCGGAGAGTCCGGGGAGCTGTTTTTT CAIRAGESGELFF
once 14 TRBD1 TRBJ1-1 TRBV7-2 TGTGCCAGCAGCATGGACAGGGCTTACACTGAAGCTTTCTTT CASSMDRAYTEAFF
NA 16 TRBD2 TRBJ2-1 TRBV7-2 TGTGCCAGCAGATCTAGCGGGGGTAGGCGGGACAATGAGCAGTTCTTC CASRSSGGRRDNEQFF
NA 17 NA TRBJ2-4 TRBV11-2 TGTGCCAGCAGCTTAGGAGACGGTTGGCTAGCCAAAAACATTCAGTACTTC CASSLGDGWLAKNIQYF
NA 15 NA TRBJ1-3 TRBV5-4 TGTGCCAGCAGCTTGGGCCAGGCAGTTGGAAACACCATATATTTT CASSLGQAVGNTIYF
once 17 TRBD1 TRBJ1-1 TRBV5-1 TGCGCCAGCAGCTTGGCCTGGGACAGCCAATTGAACACTGAAGCTTTCTTT CASSLAWDSQLNTEAFF
NA 15 NA TRBJ2-5 TRBV4-1 TGCGCCAGCAGCCCACTGTCGGGGGCTCGGGAGACCCAGTACTTC CASSPLSGARETQYF
NA 16 TRBD2 TRBJ2-3 TRBV15 TGTGCCACCAGCAGAGATGCGGCGGGAGTCGCAGATACGCAGTATTTT CATSRDAAGVADTQYF
NA 17 TRBD2 TRBJ2-5 TRBV11-2 TGTGCCAGCAGCTTACGCGCTTTACGGGGGGGTTCAGAGACCCAGTACTTC CASSLRALRGGSETQYF
NA 15 TRBD2 TRBJ2-7 TRBV6-1 TGTGCCAGCAGAAGACTAGCGGGGGGCTCCTACGAGCAGTACTTC CASRRLAGGSYEQYF
NA 12 TRBD2 TRBJ2-5 TRBV25-1 TGTGCCAGCGCGGGACTAGCGAAGACCCAGTACTTC CASAGLAKTQYF
NA 15 NA TRBJ2-2 TRBV5-6 TGTGCCAGCAGCTTGGACCACCCGGTGACCGGGGAGCTGTTTTTT CASSLDHPVTGELFF
NA 15 NA TRBJ2-3 TRBV5-1 TGCGCCAGCAGCTTGGGGACCTGGTACACAGATACGCAGTATTTT CASSLGTWYTDTQYF
once 14 NA TRBJ2-3 TRBV19 TGTGCCAGTAGTGAACAAGCCGGGGGCGATACGCAGTATTTT CASSEQAGGDTQYF
NA 16 NA TRBJ2-2 TRBV5-1 TGCGCCAGCAGCTTCAATGGACTCGGGAACACCGGGGAGCTGTTTTTT CASSFNGLGNTGELFF
NA 14 NA TRBJ1-2 TRBV7-3 TGTGCCAGCAGCTTAACGGGGGGAAACTATGGCTACACCTTC CASSLTGGNYGYTF
NA 17 TRBD1 TRBJ1-2 TRBV9 TGTGCCAGCAGCGTAGGTGGACAGGGATCAGCTAACTATGGCTACACCTTC CASSVGGQGSANYGYTF
NA 14 NA TRBJ2-7 TRBV19 TGTGCCAGTAGTATAGTTGGGACCGCCTACGAGCAGTACTTC CASSIVGTAYEQYF
NA 15 NA TRBJ1-1 TRBV9 TGTGCCAGCAGCGTAGGCGGCAGATTAAACACTGAAGCTTTCTTT CASSVGGRLNTEAFF
NA 17 TRBD2 TRBJ2-1 TRBV9 TGTGCCAGCAGCCCCGGGACTAGCGGGAGCTCCTACAATGAGCAGTTCTTC CASSPGTSGSSYNEQFF
NA 18 NA TRBJ2-7 TRBV5-4 TGTGCCAGCAGCTCCCGCGGAGGCGGAATGTCAAGGCCCTACGAGCAGTACTTC CASSSRGGGMSRPYEQYF
once 20 TRBD2 TRBJ2-3 TRBV13 TGTGCCAGCAGCTTAGCCTTCTCTAGCGGGAGCGCTGGTGGGCCAGATACGCAGTATTTT CASSLAFSSGSAGGPDTQYF
NA 17 TRBD1 TRBJ1-5 TRBV6-1 TGTGCCAGCAGTGGTGACAGGGGCCCTTATAGCAATCAGCCCCAGCATTTT CASSGDRGPYSNQPQHF
once 13 NA TRBJ1-2 TRBV30 TGTGCCTGGAGCACAGGAGGTTGGGATGGCTACACCTTC CAWSTGGWDGYTF
NA 16 NA TRBJ1-2 TRBV7-2 TGTGCCAGCAGCTTAGCGCCCTCTCAGGGGCAAGTTGGCTACACCTTC CASSLAPSQGQVGYTF
NA 17 TRBD2 TRBJ2-3 TRBV5-1 TGCGCCAGCAGCTTGGTAGTTAGCGGGGGGCACCCAGATACGCAGTATTTT CASSLVVSGGHPDTQYF
once 13 NA TRBJ2-1 TRBV7-8 TGTGCCAGCAGCCCCTCCCCGACTAATGAGCAGTTCTTC CASSPSPTNEQFF
NA 16 TRBD1 TRBJ1-5 TRBV5-1 TGCGCCAGCAGCTTGGCCCCCGGGACAGACAATCAGCCCCAGCATTTT CASSLAPGTDNQPQHF
NA 16 TRBD1 TRBJ1-3 TRBV4-1 TGCGCCAGCAGCCTCGACAGGGAGACCTCTGGAAACACCATATATTTT CASSLDRETSGNTIYF
NA 17 TRBD2 TRBJ2-1 TRBV27 TGTGCCAGCAGTTTGTTCACTAGCGGAGGGAGCTACAATGAGCAGTTCTTC CASSLFTSGGSYNEQFF
NA 15 NA TRBJ2-2 TRBV18 TGTGCCAGCTCACCTCGGAGGGCGAACACCGGGGAGCTGTTTTTT CASSPRRANTGELFF
NA 15 TRBD1 TRBJ2-1 TRBV27 TGTGCCAGCAGTTTAGACAGGGCCTATTACAATGAGCAGTTCTTC CASSLDRAYYNEQFF
few 14 NA TRBJ1-1 TRBV6-5 TGTGCCAGCAGTTACAGGGGAGGGGGCACTGAAGCTTTCTTT CASSYRGGGTEAFF
NA 15 NA TRBJ2-7 TRBV21-1 TGTGCCAGCAGTGATACCCAGGGCCTACACTACGAGCAGTACTTC CASSDTQGLHYEQYF
once 15 NA TRBJ2-2 TRBV5-4 TGTGCCAGCAGCTTGGGGGTAAAGAACACCGGGGAGCTGTTTTTT CASSLGVKNTGELFF
NA 13 TRBD1 TRBJ1-4 TRBV7-7 TGTGCCAGCAGCTTAGGGACAGGGAGGAAACTGTTTTTT CASSLGTGRKLFF
NA 15 TRBD1 TRBJ1-6 TRBV5-5 TGTGCCAGCAGCCAGGGGGGCCCCTATAATTCACCCCTCCACTTT CASSQGGPYNSPLHF
NA 17 NA TRBJ1-2 TRBV2 TGTGCCAGCGTTTTTCGGGACACGGGAAGGGGTAACTATGGCTACACCTTC CASVFRDTGRGNYGYTF